This entry lists 29 T cell receptor beta chains sequenced from one sample in a study of CD8 T cells in Susac syndrome. Random hexamers were used to reverse transcribe the RNA input (0.5 to 1 ug). Using its own MiXCR run on the immunoSEQ multiplex PCR reads, TCRdb lists one record per CDR3 protein. The sample lists 100,000 to 150,000 distinct CDR3 sequences; just under 95% were seen once. Sample: CD4+ T cells from PBMCs. The receptors here all came from a human donor with multiple sclerosis.

V is TRBV6-2 or TRBV6-3 and J is TRBJ2-3, with TRBD1 matching over 8 bases. CDR3 length equals 14 residues. Germline assignment: CDR1 MNHEY and CDR2 SVGEGT. With 8 bases clipped from V and 6 bases from J, the junction kept 10 bases outside the gene matches. The CDR3 coding sequence is TGTGCCAGCCTTGGACAGGGCCTGGCGGATACGCAGTATTTT. Its translation: CASLGQGLADTQYF.

V gene TRBV20-1 combines with J gene TRBJ2-7; 7 positions match TRBD1. Germline CDR1 DFQATT, CDR2 SNEGSKA (reference sequence). V lost 6 bases and J lost 1; bases outside the gene matches: 9. The CDR3 totals 14 residues. CDR3 DNA: TGCAGTGCGGACAGGCCCCTGGGATCCTACGAGCAGTACTTC. The encoded protein is CSADRPLGSYEQYF.

CDR3 DNA sequence: TGTGCCAGCAGCCAGGGATATACGCAGTATTTT. Translated: CASSQGYTQYF. The J gene is TRBJ2-3, the V gene TRBV12-3 or TRBV12-4; D possibly corresponds to TRBD1 (5 bases). Trimming took 6 bases from V and 7 from J, leaving 8 bases between them. This CDR3 region has 11 residues.

The V gene is TRBV20-1, the J gene TRBJ1-5; D might be TRBD1 (5 bases). The ends were cut back, 3 bases at V and 2 bases at J, with 8 bases in the middle. Germline CDR1 DFQATT, CDR2 SNEGSKA (reference sequence). The CDR3 sequence is 13 residues long. The CDR3 nucleotides read TGCAGTGCTAGCCGGACACGCAATCAGCCCCAGCATTTT. Protein: CSASRTRNQPQHF.

The V gene is TRBV11-1, the J gene TRBJ1-6; D gene ambiguous. CDR1 and CDR2 (germline): SGHAT, FQDESV (reference sequence). V lost 2 bases to trimming and J lost 5 bases, with 13 bases between them. The CDR3 contains 16 residues. This chain's CDR3 is CASSLNSGGNNSPLHF. In DNA form, the CDR3 reads TGTGCCAGCAGCTTAAATTCCGGTGGCAATAATTCACCCCTCCACTTT.

This rearrangement joins TRBV6-2 or TRBV6-3 to TRBJ2-2; the D gene is possibly TRBD1 (6 bases). Germline lookup yields CDR1 MNHEY and CDR2 SVGEGT. The germline V and J ends were trimmed by 6 bases and 3 bases, with 14 bases remaining between them. This CDR3 spans 15 amino acids. The CDR3 loop is CASRHDRIYTGELFF. The CDR3 DNA sequence: TGTGCCAGCAGGCACGACAGGATATACACCGGGGAGCTGTTTTTT.

This clonotype was counted once. This chain links TRBV30 with TRBJ1-1, with 8 bases identical to TRBD1. There are 13 residues in the CDR3. CDR1 and CDR2 from the germline V gene are GTSNPN and SVGIG (reference sequence). The junction had 7 bases not matched to a gene; V was cut back by 0 bases and J by 10 bases. The CDR3 sequence is CAWSVRTGFRAFF. Here the CDR3 DNA reads TGTGCCTGGAGTGTCCGGACAGGGTTCAGAGCTTTCTTT.

The chain has TRBV30 and TRBJ1-4, with D maybe TRBD1 (5 bases). This CDR3 has 13 amino acids. V was shortened by 8 bases and J by 5 bases, with 15 bases between the two germline ends. Germline CDR1 and CDR2: GTSNPN and SVGIG (reference sequence). The CDR3 is CAGDRQSNEKLFF. CDR3 sequence (DNA): TGTGCCGGGGACCGGCAGTCGAATGAAAAACTGTTTTTT.

This clonotype was seen a handful of times. The chain is built from TRBV30 and TRBJ2-7; D gene ambiguous. Germline lookup yields CDR1 GTSNPN and CDR2 SVGIG (reference sequence). Trimming removed 0 bases at V and 7 bases at J, with 7 bases between. The CDR3 is 11 amino acids. CDR3 nucleotide sequence: TGTGCCTGGAGTGTAGTTGGAGAGCAGTACTTC. It encodes CAWSVVGEQYF.

V usage is TRBV7-2 and J usage is TRBJ2-5; the D is unclear. This CDR3 spans 11 amino acids. V was trimmed by 5 bases and J by 4 bases, leaving 5 bases between them. In germline, CDR1 is SGHTA, CDR2 FQGNSA. CDR3 protein: CASSPIETQYF. In nucleotides, the CDR3 is TGTGCCAGCAGCCCGATAGAGACCCAGTACTTC.

The V and J genes are TRBV3-1 and TRBJ1-2; tentatively, D is TRBD1 (6 bases). Germline CDR1 is LGHDT and CDR2 is YNNKEL (reference sequence). This CDR3 contains 13 residues. The V and J ends lost 7 bases and 4 bases respectively, with 13 bases between them. The CDR3 here is CASTSMGAYGYTF. The CDR3 DNA is TGTGCCAGCACCTCAATGGGGGCCTATGGCTACACCTTC.

V is TRBV7-2 and J is TRBJ1-1, with 10 bases aligning to TRBD1. V was pared by 0 bases and J by 4 bases, with 2 bases of the junction left unmatched. Per germline, CDR1 SGHTA and CDR2 FQGNSA. The CDR3 runs to 15 residues. CDR3 sequence (DNA): TGTGCCAGCAGCTTAGCAAGGACAGGGGGCACTGAAGCTTTCTTT. This codes for CASSLARTGGTEAFF. Complete variable domain (other parts from reference TRBV7-2 and TRBJ1-1): GAGVSQSPSNKVTEKGKDVELRCDPISGHTALYWYRQSLGQGLEFLIYFQGNSAPDKSGLPSDRFSAERTGGSVSTLTIQRTQQEDSAVYLCASSLARTGGTEAFFGQGTRLTVV.

J is TRBJ1-1 and V is TRBV14; TRBD1 is a possible D gene (6 bases). The length of the CDR3 is 15 residues. With 3 bases removed from V and 10 bases from J, the gap between germline ends came to 21 bases. Germline assignment: CDR1 SGHDN and CDR2 FVKESK. The CDR3 nucleotides are TGTGCCAGCAGCCAGAGGACGTTTAGGGGGTATCGAGCTTTCTTT. This translates into CASSQRTFRGYRAFF.

The chain uses TRBV4-1 and TRBJ1-6; 7 bases line up with TRBD1. CDR3 length: 16 residues. V trimming: 2 bases; J trimming: 8 bases; junction bases outside the gene matches: 9. The V gene's germline CDR1 is MGHRA and CDR2 YSYEKL. The CDR3 DNA follows: TGCGCCAGCAGCCAACGCGACAGGGAGGGTGATTCACCCCTCCACTTT. Its protein is CASSQRDREGDSPLHF.

The V call is TRBV16, the J call TRBJ1-2; unclear D gene. Germline assignment: CDR1 KGHSY and CDR2 FQNENV. V lost 6 bases to trimming and J lost 0 bases, with 11 bases between them. The CDR3 is made up of 14 amino acids. The CDR3 sequence is CASSPRSPNYGYTF. CDR3 sequence (DNA): TGTGCCAGCAGTCCCAGGTCCCCTAACTATGGCTACACCTTC.

This chain links TRBV3-1 with TRBJ2-2; 8 nucleotides align to TRBD2. Germline CDR1 LGHDT, CDR2 YNNKEL (reference sequence). The CDR3 is 16 residues long. V dropped 6 bases and J dropped 2; count of bases not matched to a gene: 8. The CDR3 is CASREPAGDNTGELFF. CDR3 nucleotides: TGTGCCAGCAGAGAACCAGCGGGGGATAACACCGGGGAGCTGTTTTTT. Looking up the rest from reference TRBV3-1 and TRBJ2-2 gives the full variable domain: DTAVSQTPKYLVTQMGNDKSIKCEQNLGHDTMYWYKQDSKKFLKIMFSYNNKELIINETVPNRFSPKSPDKAHLNLHINSLELGDSAVYFCASREPAGDNTGELFFGEGSRLTVL.

In DNA, the CDR3 is TGTGCCAGCGGAAGGTCCGGGACAGAATCCTACGAGCAGTACTTC. It yields the protein CASGRSGTESYEQYF. The chain uses TRBV27 and TRBJ2-7, with 7 bases aligning to TRBD1. This CDR3 is built from 15 residues. With V trimmed by 8 bases and J by 1 base, 11 bases remained unmatched. Germline loops: CDR1 MNHEY, CDR2 SMNVEV (reference sequence).

The V gene is TRBV6-2 or TRBV6-3, the J gene TRBJ2-4; TRBD1 aligns across 9 bases. The CDR3 covers 17 residues. In germline, CDR1 is MNHEY, CDR2 SVGEGT. V was clipped by 6 bases and J by 5 bases; unmatched bases: 14. The CDR3 DNA follows: TGTGCCAGCAGCAGATCCCGGGACAGGGTTTCGGAAAACATTCAGTACTTC. This translates into CASSRSRDRVSENIQYF.

The chain couples TRBV20-1 to TRBJ1-2; D call uncertain. Deletions cut 5 bases from V and 4 bases from J, with 14 bases between. Germline V gives CDR1 DFQATT, CDR2 SNEGSKA (reference sequence). The CDR3 loop spans 13 amino acids. The CDR3 region is CSAYEDGSYGYTF. The CDR3 DNA is TGCAGTGCTTATGAGGACGGATCCTATGGCTACACCTTC.

The rearrangement links TRBV15 to TRBJ1-4, with D perhaps TRBD1 (5 bases). Trimming pared 4 bases from V and 4 bases from J, leaving 13 bases between. The CDR3 consists of 15 residues. Per germline, CDR1 LNHNV and CDR2 YYDKDF (reference sequence). CDR3 protein: CATSKGHESNEKLFF. In nucleotides, the CDR3 is TGTGCCACCAGCAAAGGACACGAGAGTAATGAAAAACTGTTTTTT.

The chain uses TRBV6-2 or TRBV6-3 and TRBJ1-1; D gene uncertain. The germline V and J ends were trimmed by 2 bases and 5 bases, with 9 bases remaining between them. CDR3 length: 13 amino acids. Germline loops: CDR1 MNHEY, CDR2 SVGEGT. The CDR3 DNA follows: TGTGCCAGCAGTTACGGGGTTTCTACTGAAGCTTTCTTT. The encoded protein is CASSYGVSTEAFF.

V usage is TRBV5-6 and J usage is TRBJ2-4; no definite D call. CDR1 and CDR2 from the germline V gene are SGHDT and YYEEEE. This CDR3 is 14 amino acids long. The germline V and J ends were trimmed by 1 base and 7 bases, with 12 bases remaining between them. The CDR3 DNA sequence: TGTGCCAGCAGCTTGTCACGGTCGTGGAACATTCAGTACTTC. This gives the protein CASSLSRSWNIQYF.

The chain has TRBV7-9 and TRBJ1-3; D gene unclear. The V gene's germline CDR1 is SEHNR and CDR2 FQNEAQ (reference sequence). The CDR3 sequence is 15 residues long. The germline V and J ends were trimmed by 1 base and 1 base, with 8 bases remaining between them. The CDR3 loop reads CASSLVSSSGNTIYF. In DNA, the CDR3 is TGTGCCAGCAGCTTAGTCTCTTCGTCTGGAAACACCATATATTTT.

The rearrangement joins TRBV5-1 to TRBJ2-5, with 7 bases fitting TRBD2. The CDR3 is 15 amino acids. Trimming removed 3 bases from V and 1 base from J; junction bases left unmatched: 6. Germline V gives CDR1 SGHRS, CDR2 YFSETQ. The CDR3 protein is CASSSSGDPQETQYF. CDR3 nucleotides: TGCGCCAGCAGCTCAAGCGGGGACCCCCAAGAGACCCAGTACTTC.

The rearrangement links TRBV30 to TRBJ2-3; no clear D gene. This CDR3 contains 11 residues. The V end was cut by 0 bases, the J end by 5 bases, with 3 bases between. From germline, CDR1 is GTSNPN and CDR2 SVGIG (reference sequence). CDR3 bases: TGTGCCTGGAGTGTACAAGATACGCAGTATTTT. Encoded protein: CAWSVQDTQYF.

The rearrangement uses TRBV20-1 and TRBJ1-1; maybe TRBD1 (5 bases). With 2 bases removed from V and 2 bases from J, the gap between germline ends came to 12 bases. Germline loops: CDR1 DFQATT, CDR2 SNEGSKA (reference sequence). The CDR3 spans 14 residues. CDR3: CSARSGTVNTEAFF. Written as DNA, the CDR3 is TGCAGTGCTAGATCCGGGACGGTTAACACTGAAGCTTTCTTT.

CDR3 in amino acids: CASSEGGYTGELFF. CDR3 nucleotides: TGTGCCAGCAGTGAAGGAGGGTACACCGGGGAGCTGTTTTTT. This sequence joins TRBV2 and TRBJ2-2, with TRBD2 as a possible D gene (5 bases). The CDR3 length is 14 residues. Trimming took 1 base from V and 3 from J, leaving 6 bases between them. Per germline, CDR1 SNHLY and CDR2 FYNNEI.

V is TRBV6-1 and J is TRBJ1-1; D call uncertain. CDR1 is MNHNS, CDR2 SASEGT, per germline. The CDR3 sequence is 16 residues long. V was pared by 0 bases and J by 7 bases, with 18 bases between. Here the CDR3 reads CASSEAQVTAGYEAFF. The CDR3 DNA is TGTGCCAGCAGTGAAGCGCAAGTGACGGCGGGGTATGAAGCTTTCTTT.

The chain recombines TRBV12-3 or TRBV12-4 with TRBJ1-5; no reliable D call. V was trimmed by 8 bases and J by 2 bases, leaving 10 bases between them. The CDR3 sequence is 13 residues long. The CDR3, as DNA: TGTGCCAGCTGTTCCGCGGGCAATCAGCCCCAGCATTTT. Translation: CASCSAGNQPQHF.